One and the same sample provided the 19 T cell receptor beta chains below, sequenced in a study of OX40 agonist ivuxolimab in advanced cancers. Clones were read by immunoSEQ multiplex PCR, and TCRdb kept only the in-frame ones, dropping some. Here the sample spans about 77,000 clones, 80% to 95% being singletons. The starting material was CD4+ or CD8+ T cells sorted from blood, obtained in a trial of the OX40 agonist ivuxolimab. Every receptor here comes from an adult with an advanced solid tumor such as melanoma, head and neck, liver or kidney cancer.

V usage is TRBV7-9 and J usage is TRBJ1-5, with 7 bases matching TRBD1. CDR1 SEHNR and CDR2 FQNEAQ come from the germline V gene (reference sequence). The CDR3 covers 17 residues. V lost 5 bases, J lost 7 bases, and 17 bases stayed unmatched. The CDR3 reads CASSVGTAAQGNQPQHF. Here the CDR3 DNA reads TGTGCCAGCAGCGTTGGGACAGCGGCCCAAGGGAACCAGCCCCAGCATTTT.

This sequence joins TRBV28 and TRBJ2-2; D is uncertain. Germline assignment: CDR1 MDHEN and CDR2 SYDVKM. Trimming removed 1 base from V and 4 bases from J, with 7 bases in between. The CDR3 spans 14 residues. The CDR3 spells CASSLYLTTGELFF. DNA for the CDR3: TGTGCCAGCAGTTTATACCTTACCACCGGGGAGCTGTTTTTT.

The rearrangement uses TRBV4-2 and TRBJ2-4; D not certain. Germline loops: CDR1 LGHNA, CDR2 YNFKEQ. Deletions cut 1 base from V and 8 bases from J, with 9 bases between. The CDR3 has 13 amino acids. CDR3 residues: CASSQGLQDIQYF. The CDR3 DNA reads TGTGCCAGCAGCCAAGGTTTGCAGGACATTCAGTACTTC.

The genes are TRBV10-3 and TRBJ1-1; D ambiguous. V lost 2 bases, J lost 1 base, and 8 bases lay in between. The germline gives CDR1 ENHRY, CDR2 SYGVKD. This CDR3 spans 14 amino acids. The CDR3 sequence: CAISEAGRNTEAFF. Here the CDR3 DNA reads TGTGCCATCAGTGAGGCCGGGCGGAACACTGAAGCTTTCTTT.

The J gene is TRBJ1-4, the V gene TRBV15; D is unclear. Trimming took 3 bases from V and 5 from J, leaving 7 bases between them. The CDR3 is 13 amino acids. Looked up from germline, CDR1 is LNHNV and CDR2 is YYDKDF (reference sequence). The CDR3 DNA is TGTGCCACCAGCAGGGACGGGAATGAAAAACTGTTTTTT. Protein product: CATSRDGNEKLFF.

The rearrangement uses TRBV7-9 and TRBJ1-5; D remains unclear. This CDR3 has 15 residues. CDR1 SEHNR and CDR2 FQNEAQ come from the germline V gene (reference sequence). V lost 1 base and J 5 bases, leaving 12 bases between the germline ends. The CDR3 nucleotides are TGTGCCAGCAGCTTAGGGTTGTGGGTTGATCAGCCCCAGCATTTT. This encodes CASSLGLWVDQPQHF.

The V call is TRBV19, the J call TRBJ1-5; D might be TRBD1 (5 bases). Germline CDR1 is LNHDA and CDR2 is SQIVND (reference sequence). The CDR3 covers 14 residues. The V end was cut by 6 bases, the J end by 0 bases, with 9 bases between. CDR3 sequence reads: CASRGPYSNQPQHF. The CDR3 coding sequence is TGTGCCAGTAGGGGACCGTATAGCAATCAGCCCCAGCATTTT.

Only one count was recorded for this clone. The rearrangement joins TRBV9 to TRBJ2-1, with D uncertain. V was shortened by 0 bases and J by 2 bases, with 9 bases between the two germline ends. The CDR3 consists of 15 residues. CDR1 is SGDLS and CDR2 is YYNGEE in the germline V gene. The CDR3 DNA sequence: TGTGCCAGCAGCGTAGTTCTAGATACCTACAATGAGCAGTTCTTC. Translating it yields CASSVVLDTYNEQFF.

The V call is TRBV7-2, the J call TRBJ1-1; 7 positions agree with TRBD1. CDR1 and CDR2 from the germline V gene are SGHTA and FQGNSA. The CDR3 spans 16 residues. With V trimmed by 2 bases and J by 0 bases, 6 bases remained unmatched. The CDR3 nucleotides are TGTGCCAGCAGCTTAAGACAGGGTGGCATGAACACTGAAGCTTTCTTT. Protein: CASSLRQGGMNTEAFF. Using reference TRBV7-2 and TRBJ1-1 for the parts outside the CDR3, the full variable domain is GAGVSQSPSNKVTEKGKDVELRCDPISGHTALYWYRQSLGQGLEFLIYFQGNSAPDKSGLPSDRFSAERTGGSVSTLTIQRTQQEDSAVYLCASSLRQGGMNTEAFFGQGTRLTVV.

The chain recombines TRBV15 with TRBJ2-2; TRBD1 aligns across 8 bases. The CDR3 length is 18 residues. Unmatched junction bases numbered 11, after V lost 5 bases and J lost 0 bases. CDR1 is LNHNV, CDR2 YYDKDF, per germline (reference sequence). The CDR3: CATSGRFSGGANTGELFF. The CDR3 DNA sequence: TGTGCCACCAGCGGAAGATTCTCAGGGGGCGCGAACACCGGGGAGCTGTTTTTT.

The chain recombines TRBV28 with TRBJ1-2; maybe TRBD1 (6 bases). CDR1 is MDHEN and CDR2 is SYDVKM in the germline V gene. The CDR3 spans 15 residues. With 4 bases removed from V and 1 base from J, the gap between germline ends came to 13 bases. The CDR3 protein is CASSSTGAVNYGYTF. For the CDR3, the DNA is TGTGCCAGCAGTTCTACGGGGGCCGTTAACTATGGCTACACCTTC.

The chain has TRBV7-3 and TRBJ2-7; the D gene is possibly TRBD1 (7 bases). Germline V gives CDR1 SGHTA, CDR2 FQGTGA. This CDR3 contains 14 residues. V shed 4 bases and J shed 6 bases, with 16 bases lying between them. The CDR3 here is CASSSQGGSGEQYF. The CDR3 bases are TGTGCCAGCAGCTCCCAGGGGGGTTCGGGCGAGCAGTACTTC.

The chain employs TRBV6-1 and TRBJ1-5, with 9 nucleotides matching TRBD1. The CDR3 contains 15 residues. Per the germline V gene, CDR1 is MNHNS and CDR2 is SASEGT. The ends lost 2 bases at V and 11 bases at J; junction bases unmatched: 10. CDR3 sequence reads: CASSERQGGVMAQHF. The CDR3 region has the DNA TGTGCCAGCAGTGAAAGACAGGGGGGCGTCATGGCCCAGCATTTT.

This sequence joins TRBV6-1 and TRBJ2-7; no definite D call. This CDR3 contains 15 residues. Germline CDR1 reads MNHNS; CDR2 reads SASEGT. V was trimmed by 3 bases and J by 2 bases, leaving 14 bases between them. The CDR3 nucleotides read TGTGCCAGCAGTGAGTTGCCTACCACGACCTACGAGCAGTACTTC. Translated: CASSELPTTTYEQYF.

The gene calls are TRBV2 and TRBJ2-7; 9 bases match TRBD1. CDR1 is SNHLY, CDR2 FYNNEI, per germline. The CDR3 loop spans 14 amino acids. V lost 6 bases to trimming and J lost 3 bases; unmatched junction nucleotides: 6. Written as DNA, the CDR3 is TGTGCCAGCAGGGTACAGGGGGCCGACTACGAGCAGTACTTC. Translation gives CASRVQGADYEQYF.

V usage is TRBV5-1 and J usage is TRBJ2-4, with D unclear. V gave up 0 bases and J gave up 5 bases, with 6 bases separating them. CDR3 length: 13 residues. Germline lookup yields CDR1 SGHRS and CDR2 YFSETQ. CDR3 in DNA: TGCGCCAGCAGCTTGGCCGTGGAAAACATTCAGTACTTC. It is translated as CASSLAVENIQYF.

The chain carries TRBV28 and TRBJ1-5; 8 positions agree with TRBD1. Trimming removed 7 bases from V and 2 bases from J; junction bases left unmatched: 7. The CDR3 extends over 15 amino acids. Per germline, CDR1 MDHEN and CDR2 SYDVKM. CDR3 residues: CASTQTGVGNQPQHF. The CDR3 bases are TGTGCCAGCACCCAGACAGGGGTTGGCAATCAGCCCCAGCATTTT.

This sequence joins TRBV2 and TRBJ2-2; 9 nucleotides agree with TRBD1. From germline, CDR1 is SNHLY and CDR2 FYNNEI. The V segment lost 7 bases and the J segment 6 bases; nucleotides outside the gene matches: 6. The CDR3 sequence is 14 residues long. CDR3 sequence reads: CASKGQGVSGELFF. The CDR3 nucleotides are TGTGCCAGCAAGGGACAGGGAGTTTCCGGGGAGCTGTTTTTT.

The chain links TRBV6-5 to TRBJ1-1; unclear D gene. Trimming pared 6 bases from V and 0 bases from J, leaving 11 bases between. The CDR3 is 14 residues long. Germline loops: CDR1 MNHEY, CDR2 SVGAGI. CDR3 in amino acids: CASSAALVNTEAFF. In nucleotides, the CDR3 is TGTGCCAGCAGCGCCGCTCTTGTGAACACTGAAGCTTTCTTT.